These T cell receptor beta chains were read from a single sample in a study of Graves' ophthalmopathy and Graves' hyperthyroidism. TCRdb itself ran the multiplex PCR reads through MiXCR, one entry per CDR3 protein. The table records roughly 480,000 distinct CDR3 sequences, approximately 15% of them present only once. The sample taken for sequencing was blood. These receptors were collected from a woman between 25 and 40 years old with Graves' ophthalmopathy. The CDR3 runs from the conserved cysteine through the conserved F or W. Fields, in order: clone size, J gene, V gene, D gene, CDR3 DNA, CDR3 protein. D genes are given only for firm matches. The size of a clone is reported for some rows only, either as once, few or many, or as a class for expanded clones.

>many|TRBJ2-7|TRBV28|TRBD2
TGTGCCAGCACCTGGGGGGGGGCCTACGAGCAGTACTTC
CASTWGGAYEQYF
>many|TRBJ1-2|TRBV20-1|-
TGCAGTGCTTTACCGACAGGAAACTATGGCTACACCTTC
CSALPTGNYGYTF
>many|TRBJ2-3|TRBV6-1|TRBD2
TGTGCCAGCAGGCCGGGACTAGCGGGAGGCGCAGATACGCAGTATTTT
CASRPGLAGGADTQYF
>many|TRBJ2-2|TRBV11-2|TRBD2
TGTGCCAGCAGCTTAGAAGCTAGCGGGGGGCCTAACACCGGGGAGCTGTTTTTT
CASSLEASGGPNTGELFF
>once|TRBJ1-6|TRBV6-2/TRBV6-3|-
TGTGCCAGTCGCAGGGGCCAAGGTGGTTCACCCCTCCACTTT
CASRRGQGGSPLHF
>many|TRBJ1-6|TRBV11-2|-
TGTGCCAGCAGCCCGAGAGGGGTGTCAGCCCATTCACCCCTCCACTTT
CASSPRGVSAHSPLHF
>many|TRBJ2-5|TRBV29-1|TRBD1
TGCAGCGTCGGACAGGGGTTTCGGGAGACCCAGTACTTC
CSVGQGFRETQYF
>many|TRBJ2-2|TRBV19|-
TGTGCCAGTAGGAAAACTCCGAGCGGGGAGCTGTTTTTT
CASRKTPSGELFF
>many|TRBJ1-5|TRBV12-3/TRBV12-4|-
TGTGCCAGCAGTTACCCAGGGGTTCAGCCCCAGCATTTT
CASSYPGVQPQHF
>many|TRBJ2-7|TRBV28|TRBD1
TGTGCCAGCGCTCAGGGGGTTGGCTCCTACGAGCAGTACTTC
CASAQGVGSYEQYF
>few|TRBJ2-2|TRBV11-2|-
TGTGCCAGCACCCGCCAGTCCGGGGAGCTGTTTTTT
CASTRQSGELFF
>many|TRBJ1-1|TRBV12-3/TRBV12-4|TRBD1
TGTGCCAGCAGTTTTTTAGGGACAGGGGGATTCGCTAACACTGAAGCTTTCTTT
CASSFLGTGGFANTEAFF
>-|TRBJ2-5|TRBV20-1|-
TGCAGTGCTGGCTCGTGGGGAACCAACCAAGAGACCCAGTACTTC
CSAGSWGTNQETQYF
>many|TRBJ1-2|TRBV2|TRBD1
TGTGCCAGCAGTGAAGGACAGGGGGACTATGGCTACACCTTC
CASSEGQGDYGYTF
>-|TRBJ2-5|TRBV6-1|-
TGTGCCAGCAGTGAAGAACGGGGGCGAGAGACCCAGTACTTC
CASSEERGRETQYF
>many|TRBJ2-7|TRBV6-1|TRBD2
TGTGCCAGCAGTGATTCGCCGGGGGGGGACGAGCAGTACTTC
CASSDSPGGDEQYF
>many|TRBJ2-2|TRBV27|-
TGTGCCAGCACCTCCAGGGGGGCCAACACCGGGGAGCTGTTTTTT
CASTSRGANTGELFF
>many|TRBJ1-1|TRBV2|-
TGTGCCAGCAGTGAAGCGCACAGTAGGACTGAAGCTTTCTTT
CASSEAHSRTEAFF
>many|TRBJ1-2|TRBV27|-
TGTGCCAGCAGTCCGGAGATCCAGGGGTCCGGTAATGGCTACACCTTC
CASSPEIQGSGNGYTF
>many|TRBJ2-7|TRBV6-5|-
TGTGCCAGCAGTTACTTGTCTCAGCCCCCCTACGAGCAGTACTTC
CASSYLSQPPYEQYF
>many|TRBJ2-5|TRBV11-1|-
TGTGCCAGCAGCTTAACGCTCACCGCATCGGGAGAGACCCAGTACTTC
CASSLTLTASGETQYF
>many|TRBJ2-2|TRBV20-1|TRBD2
TGCAGTCTAGCGGGACGCAACACCGGGGAGCTGTTTTTT
CSLAGRNTGELFF
>many|TRBJ2-7|TRBV2|TRBD2
TGTGCCAGCAGTGGGACTAGACGAGGCGAGCAGTACTTC
CASSGTRRGEQYF
>many|TRBJ1-2|TRBV20-1|-
TGCAGTGCCTCCGGACCTACAGGGTCGTACGGCTACACCTTC
CSASGPTGSYGYTF
>many|TRBJ1-5|TRBV7-2|TRBD1
TGTGCCAGCAGCCGGACAGGGCCTTATAGCAATCAGCCCCAGCATTTT
CASSRTGPYSNQPQHF
>many|TRBJ2-5|TRBV2|TRBD1
TGTGCCAGCTTTCTGGACAGGGGAGGAGAGACCCAGTACTTC
CASFLDRGGETQYF
>many|TRBJ1-3|TRBV12-3/TRBV12-4|-
TGTGCCAGCAGTTTAACCGGGACATCGAACACCATATATTTT
CASSLTGTSNTIYF
>-|TRBJ1-3|TRBV20-1|-
TGCAGTGTCTTACCCAGGGGCCGATTCTATGGAAACACCATATGTTTT
CSVLPRGRFYGNTICF
>many|TRBJ2-7|TRBV11-2|TRBD2
TGTGCCAGCAGCTCCCTTTTGACTAGCCTAGGCGAGCAGTACTTC
CASSSLLTSLGEQYF
>many|TRBJ1-3|TRBV5-5|-
TGTGCCAGCAGCTTGGGCCGTCACTCGATTACGGACACCATATATTTT
CASSLGRHSITDTIYF
>many|TRBJ2-7|TRBV4-2|TRBD2
TGTGCCAGCAGCCAAGTCTCCCTTCTAGCGGGCTATACCTACGAGCAGTACTTC
CASSQVSLLAGYTYEQYF